This passage covers 17 T cell receptor beta chains from one sample sequenced in a study of shared clonotypes between healthy human individuals. The data were produced by immunoSEQ multiplex PCR, yet TCRdb's version contains in-frame clones alone and is incomplete. The sample has 850,000 to 1,200,000 clones, approximately 76% seen once. Material: memory CD4+ T cells sorted from blood. Subset here: CD45RA-negative fraction. The receptors were sampled from a man between 18 and 35 years old in good health.

This chain's CDR3 is CASSLRDAKNIQYF. The CDR3 nucleotides read TGTGCCAGCTCCCTCAGGGATGCCAAAAACATTCAGTACTTC. J is TRBJ2-4 and V is TRBV5-8; D is perhaps TRBD1 (5 bases). V lost 7 bases and J 1 base, leaving 12 bases between the germline ends. Germline V gene lookup returns CDR1 SGHTS and CDR2 YDEGEE. The CDR3 is 14 amino acids. Variable domain in full (rest from reference TRBV5-8 and TRBJ2-4): EAGVTQSPTHLIKTRGQQATLRCSPISGHTSVYWYQQALGLGLQFLLWYDEGEERNRGNFPPRFSGRQFPNYSSELNVNALELEDSALYLCASSLRDAKNIQYFGAGTRLSVL.

A note on this clone: Other DNA sequences in the same sample also yield this CDR3. This chain links TRBV5-1 with TRBJ2-5; 8 nucleotides line up with TRBD2. The V gene's germline CDR1 is SGHRS and CDR2 YFSETQ. This CDR3 is built from 15 residues. Trimming took 0 bases from V and 1 from J; bases not matched to a gene: 2. The CDR3 loop reads CASSLGLAGQETQYF. Here the CDR3 DNA reads TGCGCCAGCAGCTTGGGCCTAGCGGGCCAAGAGACCCAGTACTTC.

This clone was picked up a small number of times. The rearrangement links TRBV4-3 to TRBJ1-4; TRBD1 matches 10 bases. The CDR3 has 14 amino acids. The J segment lost 11 bases and the V segment lost 1 base, leaving 4 bases of the junction unmatched. Germline V gives CDR1 LGHNA, CDR2 YSLEER. The CDR3, as DNA: TGCGCCAGCAGCCAAGGACAGGGGGCGGGGAAACTGTTTTTT. Its protein product is CASSQGQGAGKLFF.

The chain is built from TRBV6-1 and TRBJ1-5; no clear D. Germline V lookup: CDR1 MNHNS, CDR2 SASEGT. V gave up 2 bases and J gave up 5 bases, with 7 bases separating them. The length of the CDR3 is 13 residues. The CDR3 reads CASSESRHQPQHF. The CDR3 coding sequence is TGTGCCAGCAGTGAATCGAGGCATCAGCCCCAGCATTTT.

CDR3 coding DNA: TGTGCCAGCAGCTACAGGGGAAGTGGCTATGGCTACACCTTC. Translated: CASSYRGSGYGYTF. The rearrangement links TRBV6-5 to TRBJ1-2, with TRBD1 matching 7 bases. The germline V gene has CDR1 MNHEY and CDR2 SVGAGI. The J segment lost 4 bases and the V segment lost 6 bases, leaving 8 bases of the junction unmatched. The CDR3 is 14 amino acids.

This chain uses TRBV5-8 with TRBJ2-3, with 13 bases matching TRBD2. V gave up 5 bases and J gave up 4 bases; unmatched junction bases: 10. The CDR3 runs to 17 residues. From germline, CDR1 is SGHTS and CDR2 YDEGEE. This chain's CDR3 is CASSLRGTSGISDTQYF. CDR3 DNA: TGTGCCAGCAGTCTCAGAGGGACTAGCGGGATCTCAGATACGCAGTATTTT.

The chain is built from TRBV7-3 and TRBJ2-2; 8 bases align to TRBD1. This CDR3 has 14 amino acids. The J segment lost 4 bases and the V segment lost 2 bases, leaving 0 bases of the junction unmatched. Germline CDR1 is SGHTA and CDR2 is FQGTGA. The DNA for the CDR3 is TGTGCCAGCAGCTTAGGGACAGGCACCGGGGAGCTGTTTTTT. Residues: CASSLGTGTGELFF.

This clone was counted only a few times. The chain has TRBV5-1 and TRBJ1-2; 7 bases fit TRBD1. J gave up 4 bases and V 2 bases, and 5 bases lay outside the gene matches. Germline CDR1 SGHRS, CDR2 YFSETQ. This CDR3 comprises 14 residues. The CDR3: CASSFEGASYGYTF. CDR3 nucleotides: TGCGCCAGCAGCTTTGAGGGGGCAAGCTATGGCTACACCTTC. Combining the CDR3 with reference TRBV5-1 and TRBJ1-2 gives the whole variable domain KAGVTQTPRYLIKTRGQQVTLSCSPISGHRSVSWYQQTPGQGLQFLFEYFSETQRNKGNFPGRFSGRQFSNSRSEMNVSTLELGDSALYLCASSFEGASYGYTFGSGTRLTVV.

This clone was counted at least ten times. The chain uses TRBV6-5 and TRBJ2-5; tentatively, D is TRBD1 (5 bases). V was trimmed by 3 bases and J by 7 bases, leaving 12 bases between them. Germline V gene data show CDR1 as MNHEY and CDR2 as SVGAGI. This CDR3 region has 13 residues. The CDR3 nucleotides read TGTGCCAGCAGTTATGCGGACACGGGGACCCAGTACTTC. Protein sequence: CASSYADTGTQYF.

The chain links TRBV5-1 to TRBJ2-2, with D perhaps TRBD1 or TRBD2 (5 bases each). Germline assignment: CDR1 SGHRS and CDR2 YFSETQ. The V end was cut by 0 bases, the J end by 7 bases, with 13 bases between. CDR3 size: 15 residues. This chain's CDR3 is CASSLAHLRGGELFF. The CDR3 nucleotides are TGCGCCAGCAGCTTGGCCCACCTGAGGGGCGGGGAGCTGTTTTTT.

This chain links TRBV5-5 with TRBJ1-6, with 7 bases aligning to TRBD1. J lost 9 bases, V lost 4 bases, and 7 bases had no gene match. Germline lookup yields CDR1 SGHKS and CDR2 YYEKEE (reference sequence). This CDR3 is built from 14 residues. The chain's CDR3 is CASSTGTVGSPLHF. As DNA, the CDR3 is TGTGCCAGCAGCACCGGGACAGTGGGTTCACCCCTCCACTTT.

Worth noting for this clone: The identical CDR3 is also encoded by other nucleotide sequences in the sample. The chain has TRBV5-1 and TRBJ1-1; possible D gene TRBD1, 5 bases. V was pared by 4 bases and J by 2 bases, with 9 bases between. The V gene's germline CDR1 is SGHRS and CDR2 YFSETQ. The CDR3 consists of 13 residues. The CDR3 loop reads CASSPGPNTEAFF. The CDR3 bases are TGCGCCAGCAGCCCGGGACCCAACACTGAAGCTTTCTTT.

This clone was seen only once. The CDR3 DNA reads TGTGCCAGCAGCTTGCCCGGAGGGGGGGGTTACGAGCAGTACTTC. This gives the protein CASSLPGGGGYEQYF. This chain connects TRBV7-2 to TRBJ2-7; weak D call: TRBD2 (7 bases). With 3 bases removed from V and 4 bases from J, the gap between germline ends came to 16 bases. The CDR3 loop spans 15 amino acids. The V gene's germline CDR1 is SGHTA and CDR2 FQGNSA.

The chain recombines TRBV10-1 with TRBJ1-2, with D possibly being TRBD1 (6 bases). Germline loops: CDR1 WNHNN, CDR2 SYGVQD (reference sequence). V was pared by 3 bases and J by 1 base, with 12 bases between. The CDR3 totals 15 residues. The CDR3 DNA follows: TGCGCCAGCAGTGAATCGGAGGGGGTTAACTATGGCTACACCTTC. It codes for CASSESEGVNYGYTF.

This clone was counted between two and nine times. V gene TRBV28 combines with J gene TRBJ1-2; a possible D gene is TRBD1 (5 bases). The V end was cut by 8 bases, the J end by 2 bases, with 9 bases between. This CDR3 comprises 12 residues. Germline CDR1 MDHEN, CDR2 SYDVKM. The CDR3 DNA reads TGTGCCAGCCGGGGGGACAACTATGGCTACACCTTC. Protein: CASRGDNYGYTF.

This rearrangement joins TRBV5-6 to TRBJ2-2; the D is unclear. The germline gives CDR1 SGHDT, CDR2 YYEEEE. The CDR3 consists of 14 residues. V dropped 2 bases and J dropped 4 bases, with 9 bases sitting between them. CDR3 nucleotides: TGTGCCAGCAGCTTACCGGCAGGCACCGGGGAGCTGTTTTTT. This gives the protein CASSLPAGTGELFF.

This clone has just a few counts. This sequence joins TRBV28 and TRBJ2-7, with D possibly matching TRBD2 (5 bases). Trimming left V 10 bases short and J 5 bases short, with 15 bases between. The germline CDR1 and CDR2 sequences are MDHEN and SYDVKM. The CDR3 sequence is 12 residues long. The chain's CDR3 is CATNGGRDEQYF. CDR3 nucleotide sequence: TGTGCCACCAACGGTGGGAGAGACGAGCAGTACTTC.